Here is one T cell receptor (beta chain) with its context. This entry is derived from a study of cytomegalovirus exposure and HLA in healthy donors. The PCR was carried out with 60 Vbeta primers and 13 Jbeta primers. Sequencing used immunoSEQ multiplex PCR; TCRdb keeps in-frame clones, though not all of them. This sample carries approximately 150,000 clones, 80% to 85% of them seen once, and the ten largest clones take 2.3%. Trimming shortened V by 4 bases and J by 6 bases, and 16 bases separated the two germline ends. There are 14 residues in the CDR3. The germline gives CDR1 SGDLS, CDR2 YYNGEE. The sample comprised PBMCs. This clonotype was obtained from a male donor in good health and CMV-seronegative. The chain carries TRBV9 and TRBJ1-1; a possible D gene is TRBD1 (6 bases). As DNA, the CDR3 is TGTGCCAGCAGCCAATACGGGACATCCTCTGAAGCTTTCTTT. Protein sequence: CASSQYGTSSEAFF.